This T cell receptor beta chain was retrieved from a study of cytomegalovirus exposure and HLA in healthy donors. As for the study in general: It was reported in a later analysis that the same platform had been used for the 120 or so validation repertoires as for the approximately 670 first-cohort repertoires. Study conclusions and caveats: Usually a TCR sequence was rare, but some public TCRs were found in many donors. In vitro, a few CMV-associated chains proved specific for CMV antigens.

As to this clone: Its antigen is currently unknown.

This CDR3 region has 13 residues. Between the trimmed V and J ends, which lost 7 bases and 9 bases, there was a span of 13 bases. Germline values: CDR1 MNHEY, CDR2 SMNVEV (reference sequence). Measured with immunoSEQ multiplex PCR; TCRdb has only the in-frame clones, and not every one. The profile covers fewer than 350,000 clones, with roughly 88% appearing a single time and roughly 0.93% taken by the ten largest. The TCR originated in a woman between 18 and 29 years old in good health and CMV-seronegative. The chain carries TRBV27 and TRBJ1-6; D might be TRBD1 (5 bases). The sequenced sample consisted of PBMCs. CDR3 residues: CASNAGGSSPLHF. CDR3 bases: TGTGCCAGCAACGCCGGGGGGAGTTCACCCCTCCACTTT.